The sequence of this T cell receptor (beta chain) was determined in a study of T-cell reconstitution after alpha-beta-depleted transplantation in children. TCRbeta library preparation incorporated unique molecular identifiers. Via MiXCR, TCRdb re-called the PCR reads, giving one row per CDR3 protein. The sample lists some 600,000 distinct CDR3 sequences, roughly 13% occurring once. The TCR sequence derives from a male patient aged 5 to 17 who had a stem cell transplant for acute myeloid leukemia, so the T cells may come from the graft donor. This sample comprised PBMCs, mostly from graft donor cells, obtained 360 days after TCRalphabeta/CD19-depleted stem cell transplant.

The CDR3 DNA reads TGTGCCAGCAGCGCAGAGACAGGCCTCTACGAGCAGTACTTC. Its protein is CASSAETGLYEQYF. V is TRBV7-6 and J is TRBJ2-7; possibly TRBD1 for D (6 bases). The germline V and J ends were trimmed by 5 bases and 3 bases, with 14 bases remaining between them. Per germline, CDR1 SGHVS and CDR2 FNYEAQ. This CDR3 contains 14 residues. Full variable domain (remainder filled in from reference TRBV7-6 and TRBJ2-7): GAGVSQSPRYKVTKRGQDVALRCDPISGHVSLYWYRQALGQGPEFLTYFNYEAQQDKSGLPNDRFSAERPEGSISTLTIQRTEQRDSAMYRCASSAETGLYEQYFGPGTRLTVT.